These T cell receptor beta chains were read from a single sample in a study of blood T cell repertoires in COVID-19. Clones were sequenced by immunoSEQ multiplex PCR, and TCRdb holds only the in-frame ones, with some missing. The sample comprises roughly 80,000 clones, around 80% of which are singletons, and roughly 13% rests with the top ten. The sequenced sample was peripheral blood. Receptor source: a human donor in a cohort sampled during active COVID-19. Each CDR3 is given with its conserved first and last residue. Fields, in order: clone size, J gene, V gene, D gene, CDR3 DNA, CDR3 protein. A D gene is named only where the DNA matches it firmly. Clone size is not always given. Where it is, it says once, few, many or a class for expanded clones.

>.|TRBJ1-2|TRBV18|.
TGTGCCAGCTCTACAGGGAGTCCGGGCTACACCTTC
CASSTGSPGYTF
>.|TRBJ1-4|TRBV25-1|.
TGTGCCAGCAGTTTCCCCGACAGAGATAATGAAAAACTGTTTTTT
CASSFPDRDNEKLFF
>once|TRBJ2-5|TRBV10-2|TRBD2
TGCGCCAGCAGCCCGATCGATAAATTGGGCCGGGGGGGCTTGGAGACCCAGTACTTC
CASSPIDKLGRGGLETQYF
>once|TRBJ1-1|TRBV5-1|TRBD1
TGCGCCAGCAGCTCGGACAGGGGGCCAACTGAAGCTTTCTTT
CASSSDRGPTEAFF
>.|TRBJ1-6|TRBV10-3|.
TGTGCCATCAGTGAAGGGTGGGGGGGCGCACCCCTCCACTTT
CAISEGWGGAPLHF
>.|TRBJ2-1|TRBV7-3|TRBD2
TGTGCCAGCAGCCAAACCGGGACTAGCGGGGGATACAATGAGCAGTTCTTC
CASSQTGTSGGYNEQFF
>.|TRBJ2-5|TRBV18|.
TGTGCCAGCTCACCACCTGGTGTGAGGTTGGAGACCCAGTACTTC
CASSPPGVRLETQYF
>.|TRBJ1-1|TRBV11-1|.
TGTGCCAGCAGCTTAGAGGGAGGGGTGCGCACTGAAGCTTTCTTT
CASSLEGGVRTEAFF
>.|TRBJ2-7|TRBV7-6|.
TGTGCCAGCAGCTTAGCCCCCAACGGGTACCAAAGCTCCTACGAGCAGTACTTC
CASSLAPNGYQSSYEQYF
>.|TRBJ2-7|TRBV19|TRBD1
TGTGCCAGTAGTACCTACAGGGGGGCCGGATACGAGCAGTACTTC
CASSTYRGAGYEQYF
>.|TRBJ1-5|TRBV5-1|TRBD1
TGCGCCAGCAGCCTGGGAGGACAGGGGGCAGGGAGCAATCAGCCCCAGCATTTT
CASSLGGQGAGSNQPQHF
>.|TRBJ1-4|TRBV2|.
TGTGCCAGCAGTCCGACGGGGAATGAAAAACTGTTTTTT
CASSPTGNEKLFF
>.|TRBJ2-3|TRBV29-1|.
TGCAGCGTTTTTTTGAGGGCTGGCACAGATACGCAGTATTTT
CSVFLRAGTDTQYF